The clone carrying this T cell receptor beta chain has ten or more counts. The germline gives CDR1 DFQATT, CDR2 SNEGSKA (reference sequence). This CDR3 is built from 17 residues. With V trimmed by 4 bases and J by 5 bases, 14 bases remained unmatched. Described time point: pre-sensitization, week 0. Treatment specified: therapeutic diphenylcyclopropenone sensitization with weekly scalp DPC. This sample was included in a study of human T cells and chemical hapten exposure. The wider study: DPC at 2% was the sensitizing agent, placed on roughly 2 cm by roughly 2 cm of upper inner arm skin.

TCRdb called the RACE reads again in MiXCR, with one record for every CDR3 protein. The profile covers 300,000 to 450,000 distinct CDR3 sequences, with approximately 5% appearing a single time and 2.6% taken by the ten largest. The chain has TRBV20-1 and TRBJ1-2; TRBD1 aligns across 12 bases. The TCR originated in a woman in her fifties or sixties with alopecia areata. Some clones in this sample may be carry-over from other donors' samples. Sequencing was performed on whole blood, taken in connection with sensitization to the hapten diphenylcyclopropenone (DPC). The CDR3 nucleotides read TGCAGTGCTAATTCCCGGGACAGGGGGCCGATTTTGTATGGCTACACCTTC. This gives the protein CSANSRDRGPILYGYTF.